One sample yielded the 18 T cell receptor beta chains listed below, sequenced in a study of T-cell reconstitution after alpha-beta-depleted transplantation in children. Molecular barcoding with unique molecular identifiers was used for the TCRbeta library. TCRdb itself ran the PCR reads through MiXCR, one entry per CDR3 protein. The data show about 420,000 distinct CDR3 sequences, 9.5% to 13% seen once. The input for sequencing was PBMCs from the stem cell graft donor, taken from the stem cell graft. The receptor source for this set is a human donor who donated a stem cell graft to a child with acute myeloid leukemia.

Many counts were recorded for this clonotype. This rearrangement joins TRBV6-1 to TRBJ2-3, with TRBD2 matching 8 bases. There are 15 residues in the CDR3. CDR1 is MNHNS and CDR2 is SASEGT in the germline V gene. V lost 8 bases to trimming and J lost 4 bases; unmatched junction nucleotides: 11. The CDR3 region is CASSRDGGASDTQYF. DNA for the CDR3: TGTGCCAGCTCACGAGACGGGGGGGCGTCAGATACGCAGTATTTT.

This clonotype was detected a few times. The chain recombines TRBV29-1 with TRBJ2-1; 8 bases match TRBD2. J was trimmed by 6 bases and V by 0 bases; bases with no gene match: 10. Germline V CDR1 and CDR2: SQVTM, ANQGSEA. The CDR3 runs 16 residues. The CDR3 DNA is TGCAGCGTTGAAGATCGCGTACTAGCGGACGCCAATGAGCAGTTCTTC. The encoded protein is CSVEDRVLADANEQFF.

This clonotype was found many times. This chain uses TRBV29-1 with TRBJ2-7; D possibly matches TRBD1 or TRBD2 (5 bases each). The germline V gene encodes CDR1 SQVTM and CDR2 ANQGSEA. V dropped 5 bases and J dropped 7 bases, with 12 bases sitting between them. CDR3 length equals 11 residues. CDR3 sequence reads: CSVPWGREQYF. The CDR3 DNA reads TGCAGCGTTCCCTGGGGACGTGAGCAGTACTTC.

There are many counts of this clonotype. The rearrangement links TRBV29-1 to TRBJ1-5; no reliable D call. The V end lost 5 bases, the J end lost 11 bases, and 19 bases lay between the germline ends. The germline V gene encodes CDR1 SQVTM and CDR2 ANQGSEA. CDR3 size: 13 residues. In DNA, the CDR3 is TGCAGCGTTCAGTCTCAGGCCTCTGGGGCCCAGCATTTT. Its protein product is CSVQSQASGAQHF.

The V call is TRBV20-1, the J call TRBJ2-1; TRBD2 matches at 9 bases. This CDR3 is built from 15 residues. From germline, CDR1 is DFQATT and CDR2 SNEGSKA (reference sequence). V shed 0 bases, J shed 7 bases, and the junction held 7 bases outside the gene matches. CDR3 amino acids: CSAREGLAGRNEQFF. CDR3 bases: TGCAGTGCTAGAGAGGGGCTAGCGGGAAGGAATGAGCAGTTCTTC.

The rearrangement links TRBV4-1 to TRBJ2-7; D call uncertain. The V gene lost 1 base and the J gene lost 6 bases, with 13 bases spanning the gap. The CDR3 extends over 14 amino acids. In germline, CDR1 is MGHRA, CDR2 YSYEKL. In DNA, the CDR3 is TGCGCCAGCAGCCAAGGCGACGTATTAGTCGAGCAGTACTTC. Translated: CASSQGDVLVEQYF.

This clonotype was found many times. The chain employs TRBV6-5 and TRBJ2-7; either TRBD1 or TRBD2 may supply D (5 bases each). V was pared by 1 base and J by 3 bases, with 13 bases between. Germline-derived CDR1 and CDR2 are MNHEY and SVGAGI. The CDR3 consists of 15 residues. As DNA, the CDR3 is TGTGCCAGCAGTTACTTGGGGGTGGTGATCTACGAGCAGTACTTC. Translation gives CASSYLGVVIYEQYF.

This clonotype was observed many times. V is TRBV6-1 and J is TRBJ2-6, with D unclear. V shed 4 bases and J shed 1 base, with 2 bases lying between them. Germline CDR1 reads MNHNS; CDR2 reads SASEGT. The CDR3 is 13 residues long. This chain's CDR3 is CASSGSGANVLTF. The DNA of the CDR3 is TGTGCCAGCAGTGGATCTGGGGCCAACGTCCTGACTTTC.

The chain employs TRBV6-1 and TRBJ1-6; TRBD1 agrees at 7 bases. Germline-derived CDR1 and CDR2 are MNHNS and SASEGT. The V gene end was trimmed by 1 base and the J gene end by 2 bases; junction bases not matched to a gene: 8. The CDR3 is 18 amino acids. For the CDR3, the DNA is TGTGCCAGCAGTGAAGGGGACTTTACAGGGGCCTATAATTCACCCCTCCACTTT. This gives the protein CASSEGDFTGAYNSPLHF.

The rearrangement links TRBV18 to TRBJ2-3; the D gene is possibly TRBD2 (6 bases). The length of the CDR3 is 13 residues. The V and J ends lost 2 bases and 6 bases respectively, with 9 bases between them. Germline V gene lookup returns CDR1 KGHSH and CDR2 LQKENI. CDR3 in DNA: TGTGCCAGCTCACCAGTCGCGGGGGATACGCAGTATTTT. Amino acids: CASSPVAGDTQYF. The whole variable domain, filled in from reference TRBV18 and TRBJ2-3, reads NAGVMQNPRHLVRRRGQEARLRCSPMKGHSHVYWYRQLPEEGLKFMVYLQKENIIDESGMPKERFSAEFPKEGPSILRIQQVVRGDSAAYFCASSPVAGDTQYFGPGTRLTVL.

This clonotype was seen repeatedly, ten times or more. The V and J genes are TRBV7-9 and TRBJ2-5; 10 bases map to TRBD2. Per germline, CDR1 SEHNR and CDR2 FQNEAQ (reference sequence). CDR3 size: 14 residues. V was pared by 5 bases and J by 4 bases, with 4 bases of the junction left unmatched. The CDR3 DNA sequence: TGTGCCAGCAGCCTAACTAGCGGGGTAGAGACCCAGTACTTC. This codes for CASSLTSGVETQYF.

This clonotype showed up just a few times. V is TRBV12-3 or TRBV12-4 and J is TRBJ2-1; 7 bases are shared with TRBD1. There are 15 residues in the CDR3. V lost 6 bases and J lost 0; bases outside the gene matches: 5. The CDR3 protein is CASRDRDSSYNEQFF. CDR3 sequence (DNA): TGTGCCAGCAGAGATCGGGACAGCTCCTACAATGAGCAGTTCTTC.

The genes are TRBV27 and TRBJ2-7, with TRBD1 identical over 9 bases. The CDR3 contains 14 residues. Losses at the gene ends were 5 bases for V and 6 bases for J; bases not matched to a gene: 8. From germline, CDR1 is MNHEY and CDR2 SMNVEV (reference sequence). The CDR3 loop is CASSTGTGWSEQYF. The CDR3 DNA is TGTGCCAGCAGTACCGGGACAGGGTGGTCCGAGCAGTACTTC.

This clonotype came up many times. This chain links TRBV6-1 with TRBJ2-2; D unclear. Germline CDR1 is MNHNS and CDR2 is SASEGT. The CDR3 extends over 13 amino acids. The ends were cut back, 6 bases at V and 0 bases at J, with 5 bases in the middle. The CDR3 DNA sequence: TGTGCCAGCAGCGACACGAACACCGGGGAGCTGTTTTTT. Protein: CASSDTNTGELFF.

The chain carries TRBV6-5 and TRBJ2-2, with D unresolved. The CDR3 runs to 14 residues. In germline, CDR1 is MNHEY, CDR2 SVGAGI. Trimming stripped 2 bases from V and 5 bases from J, with 9 bases between. As DNA, the CDR3 is TGTGCCAGCAGTTACAAGGGTACAACCGGGGAGCTGTTTTTT. This gives the protein CASSYKGTTGELFF.

This sequence joins TRBV7-3 and TRBJ2-2; tentatively, D is TRBD1 (5 bases). Looked up from germline, CDR1 is SGHTA and CDR2 is FQGTGA. The V and J ends lost 5 bases and 6 bases respectively, with 13 bases between them. This CDR3 contains 14 residues. CDR3 in DNA: TGTGCCAGCAGCCCACAGGCCAGCGCCGGGGAGCTGTTTTTT. Translating gives CASSPQASAGELFF.

This clonotype occurred a few times. The rearrangement joins TRBV4-2 to TRBJ2-2; no definite D call. The V end was cut by 3 bases, the J end by 9 bases, with 8 bases between. CDR1 is LGHNA, CDR2 YNFKEQ, per germline. This CDR3 is 12 amino acids long. CDR3 residues: CASSHDGRELFF. The DNA for the CDR3 is TGTGCCAGCAGCCACGATGGCCGGGAGCTGTTTTTT.

This clonotype has more than one count but fewer than ten. The genes are TRBV2 and TRBJ2-5; 13 bases match TRBD2. The CDR3 totals 15 residues. Germline CDR1 is SNHLY and CDR2 is FYNNEI. V shed 6 bases and J 5 bases; nucleotides not matched to a gene: 6. CDR3 sequence reads: CASRTSGGPLETQYF. The CDR3 nucleotides are TGTGCCAGCAGGACTAGCGGGGGGCCATTGGAGACCCAGTACTTC.